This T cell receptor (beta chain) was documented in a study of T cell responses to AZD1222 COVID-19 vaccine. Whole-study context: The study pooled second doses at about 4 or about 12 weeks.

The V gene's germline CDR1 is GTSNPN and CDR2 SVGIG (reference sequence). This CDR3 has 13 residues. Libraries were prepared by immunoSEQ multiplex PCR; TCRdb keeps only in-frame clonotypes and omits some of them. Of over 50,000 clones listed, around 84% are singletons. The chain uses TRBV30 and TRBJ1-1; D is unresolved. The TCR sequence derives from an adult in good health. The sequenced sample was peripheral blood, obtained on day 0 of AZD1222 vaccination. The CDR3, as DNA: TGTCTAGGGAGAATCTCCATGAACACTGAAGCTTTCTTT. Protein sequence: CLGRISMNTEAFF.